The 20 T cell receptor beta chains below all came from one sample that was sequenced in a study of T cell responses to AZD1222 COVID-19 vaccine. Clones were read by immunoSEQ multiplex PCR, and TCRdb kept only the in-frame ones, dropping some. The profile shows about 120,000 clones, 88% of them singletons. Sequencing was performed on peripheral blood, taken on day 0 of AZD1222 vaccination. The receptors were gathered from an adult in good health.

V and J are TRBV7-9 and TRBJ1-1; D might be TRBD1 (5 bases). V lost 5 bases and J 0 bases, leaving 13 bases between the germline ends. The CDR3 loop spans 15 amino acids. Germline V lookup: CDR1 SEHNR, CDR2 FQNEAQ (reference sequence). The chain's CDR3 is CASSPGDSMNTEAFF. The CDR3 DNA reads as TGTGCCAGCAGCCCCGGGGACTCGATGAACACTGAAGCTTTCTTT.

V usage is TRBV6-5 and J usage is TRBJ2-7, with a weak D call TRBD2 (6 bases). Germline V lookup: CDR1 MNHEY, CDR2 SVGAGI. The ends were cut back, 7 bases at V and 5 bases at J, with 15 bases in the middle. This CDR3 spans 13 amino acids. CDR3 amino acids: CASKEGPSHEQYF. For the CDR3, the DNA is TGTGCCAGCAAGGAGGGACCTAGCCACGAGCAGTACTTC.

The genes are TRBV19 and TRBJ2-7, with D perhaps TRBD1 or TRBD2 (6 bases each). CDR1 is LNHDA, CDR2 SQIVND, per germline (reference sequence). CDR3 length: 12 residues. V was clipped by 4 bases and J by 5 bases, with 9 bases between them. The CDR3 loop reads CASSKGGHEQYF. In nucleotides, the CDR3 is TGTGCCAGTAGTAAGGGGGGCCACGAGCAGTACTTC.

The V gene is TRBV19, the J gene TRBJ1-6; 7 bases fit TRBD1. This CDR3 contains 14 residues. V shed 3 bases, J shed 7 bases, and the junction held 3 bases outside the gene matches. Germline CDR1 and CDR2: LNHDA and SQIVND (reference sequence). The CDR3 coding sequence is TGTGCCAGTAGTATGAAGGGGGCGAATTCACCCCTCCACTTT. Its protein product is CASSMKGANSPLHF. Combining the CDR3 with reference TRBV19 and TRBJ1-6 gives the whole variable domain DGGITQSPKYLFRKEGQNVTLSCEQNLNHDAMYWYRQDPGQGLRLIYYSQIVNDFQKGDIAEGYSVSREKKESFPLTVTSAQKNPTAFYLCASSMKGANSPLHFGNGTRLTVT.

In this sample, this clone turned up once. This chain connects TRBV6-5 to TRBJ1-2; 10 bases match TRBD1. The CDR3 runs to 12 residues. Trimming removed 8 bases from V and 7 bases from J; junction bases left unmatched: 4. CDR1 is MNHEY, CDR2 SVGAGI, per germline. The CDR3 DNA sequence: TGTGCCAGCCGACAGGGGGCGTTTGGCTACACCTTC. Residues: CASRQGAFGYTF.

The sample holds a few counts of this clone. CDR3 in DNA: TGTGCCAGCAGCTCGAGGGGACAGAGAGGAGGAAAACTGTTTTTT. Its translation: CASSSRGQRGGKLFF. The V call is TRBV5-6, the J call TRBJ1-4; 7 bases fit TRBD1. CDR1 is SGHDT and CDR2 is YYEEEE in the germline V gene. J was trimmed by 10 bases and V by 3 bases; bases with no gene match: 12. This CDR3 region has 15 residues.

The chain joins TRBV20-1 to TRBJ2-1; no definite D call. CDR1 DFQATT and CDR2 SNEGSKA come from the germline V gene (reference sequence). The CDR3 consists of 11 residues. The chain's CDR3 is CRAYSYNEQFF. The DNA for the CDR3 is TGCAGGGCATATTCCTACAATGAGCAGTTCTTC.

V gene TRBV18 combines with J gene TRBJ2-2, with D possibly being TRBD1 (6 bases). Germline CDR1 is KGHSH and CDR2 is LQKENI. The CDR3 is made up of 15 amino acids. Trimming took 2 bases from V and 1 from J, leaving 8 bases between them. The CDR3 is CASSPETGNTGELFF. CDR3 in DNA: TGTGCCAGCTCACCAGAGACAGGGAACACCGGGGAGCTGTTTTTT. The full variable domain, with the rest looked up from reference TRBV18 and TRBJ2-2, is NAGVMQNPRHLVRRRGQEARLRCSPMKGHSHVYWYRQLPEEGLKFMVYLQKENIIDESGMPKERFSAEFPKEGPSILRIQQVVRGDSAAYFCASSPETGNTGELFFGEGSRLTVL.

The CDR3 protein is CAISEPLTGNRTQYF. CDR3 nucleotide sequence: TGTGCCATCAGTGAGCCACTGACAGGAAACCGGACCCAGTACTTC. The chain uses TRBV10-3 and TRBJ2-5, with TRBD1 as a possible D gene (6 bases). CDR1 is ENHRY and CDR2 is SYGVKD in the germline V gene. Trimming removed 2 bases at V and 7 bases at J, with 17 bases between. The CDR3 has 15 amino acids.

The genes are TRBV24-1 and TRBJ2-3, with 11 positions matching TRBD1. V lost 5 bases and J lost 4; bases outside the gene matches: 4. CDR1 and CDR2 from the germline V gene are KGHDR and SFDVKD. The length of the CDR3 is 15 residues. The CDR3 loop is CATSVGQGAADTQYF. The CDR3 DNA is TGTGCCACCAGTGTTGGACAGGGGGCGGCAGATACGCAGTATTTT.

The V and J genes are TRBV2 and TRBJ2-6, with 7 bases aligning to TRBD1. Losses at the gene ends were 5 bases for V and 7 bases for J; bases not matched to a gene: 8. Per germline, CDR1 SNHLY and CDR2 FYNNEI. The CDR3 has 15 amino acids. CDR3 loop: CASSNRGAGANVLTF. The CDR3 DNA reads as TGTGCCAGCAGTAACAGGGGAGCAGGAGCCAACGTCCTGACTTTC.

The rearrangement uses TRBV27 and TRBJ2-6; no firm D call. Germline V gene data show CDR1 as MNHEY and CDR2 as SMNVEV (reference sequence). V was shortened by 7 bases and J by 1 base, with 5 bases between the two germline ends. The CDR3 is 13 residues long. CDR3 in amino acids: CASMGSGANVLTF. CDR3 sequence (DNA): TGTGCCAGCATGGGATCTGGGGCCAACGTCCTGACTTTC.

The chain combines TRBV11-2 with TRBJ1-1; the D gene is possibly TRBD1 (6 bases). The CDR3 length is 14 residues. The V gene lost 1 base and the J gene lost 5 bases, with 11 bases spanning the gap. CDR1 and CDR2 from the germline V gene are SGHAT and FQNNGV. This chain's CDR3 is CASSLVQGGTEAFF. CDR3 sequence (DNA): TGTGCCAGCAGCTTAGTACAGGGTGGTACTGAAGCTTTCTTT.

CDR3 sequence: CASSWGDRAERETQYF. The CDR3 nucleotides are TGCGCCAGCAGCTGGGGCGACAGGGCTGAGAGAGAGACCCAGTACTTC. The genes are TRBV4-1 and TRBJ2-5; 7 nucleotides match TRBD1. The V segment lost 5 bases and the J segment 4 bases; nucleotides outside the gene matches: 13. Looked up from germline, CDR1 is MGHRA and CDR2 is YSYEKL. The CDR3 is 16 amino acids.

With regard to this clone: Relative to the germline gene, one junction end is altered; a read error may explain this. The CDR3 DNA reads TGTGCCAGCAGAGACCCCGGTCGGCAGCCAACGGGCTGGAACTTC. It encodes CASRDPGRQPTGWNF. This rearrangement joins TRBV27 to TRBJ2-7; D not certain. Germline V gene sequence: CDR1 MNHEY, CDR2 SMNVEV (reference sequence). The CDR3 covers 15 residues.

This chain connects TRBV4-1 to TRBJ1-3, with 7 bases aligning to TRBD1. The CDR3 has 15 residues. CDR1 and CDR2 from the germline V gene are MGHRA and YSYEKL. With V trimmed by 3 bases and J by 2 bases, 4 bases remained unmatched. CDR3 bases: TGCGCCAGCAGCCAGACGGGACAGACTGGAAACACCATATATTTT. This encodes CASSQTGQTGNTIYF.

The chain combines TRBV28 with TRBJ2-1, with a possible D match to TRBD2 (6 bases). Looked up from germline, CDR1 is MDHEN and CDR2 is SYDVKM. The CDR3 runs to 13 residues. Between the trimmed V and J ends, which lost 6 bases and 4 bases, there was a span of 10 bases. The CDR3 spells CASRSSGYNEQFF. In nucleotides, the CDR3 is TGTGCCAGCAGGAGTAGCGGATACAATGAGCAGTTCTTC.

J is TRBJ2-1 and V is TRBV5-1, with TRBD2 identical over 11 bases. This CDR3 is 21 amino acids long. Losses at the gene ends were 4 bases for V and 6 bases for J; bases not matched to a gene: 24. CDR1 and CDR2 (germline): SGHRS, YFSETQ. The CDR3 DNA follows: TGCGCCAGCAGCCTAAGGTTAGGGGGCTTAGCGGGAGGGCCGTCTTTCAATGAGCAGTTCTTC. Translating gives CASSLRLGGLAGGPSFNEQFF.

V usage is TRBV2 and J usage is TRBJ1-2; D unresolved. CDR1 and CDR2 (germline): SNHLY, FYNNEI. V was shortened by 8 bases and J by 4 bases, with 14 bases between the two germline ends. The CDR3 covers 13 residues. Written as DNA, the CDR3 is TGTGCCAGCCAGGCAGGCGGATCCTATGGCTACACCTTC. This translates into CASQAGGSYGYTF.

This clone was seen just once. The V gene is TRBV28, the J gene TRBJ2-1; 8 positions match TRBD2. CDR3 length: 16 residues. Losses at the gene ends were 3 bases for V and 9 bases for J; bases not matched to a gene: 13. Per germline, CDR1 MDHEN and CDR2 SYDVKM. CDR3 in amino acids: CASSLPGGPSGGEQFF. In nucleotides, the CDR3 is TGTGCCAGCAGTTTGCCGGGAGGGCCGTCTGGCGGTGAGCAGTTCTTC.